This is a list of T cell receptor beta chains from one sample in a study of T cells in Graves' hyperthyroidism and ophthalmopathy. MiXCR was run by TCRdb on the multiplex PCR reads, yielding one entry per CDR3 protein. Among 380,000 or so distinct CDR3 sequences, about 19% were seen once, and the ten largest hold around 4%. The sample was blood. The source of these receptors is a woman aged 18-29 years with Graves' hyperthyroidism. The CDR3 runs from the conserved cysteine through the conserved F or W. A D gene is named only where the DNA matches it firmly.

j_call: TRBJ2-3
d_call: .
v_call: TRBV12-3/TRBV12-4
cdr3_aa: CASSERGSSTDTQYF

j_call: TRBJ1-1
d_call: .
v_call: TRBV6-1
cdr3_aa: CASLGQGKKSTEAFF

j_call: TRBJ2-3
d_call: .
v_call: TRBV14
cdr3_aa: CASSPSISDTQYF

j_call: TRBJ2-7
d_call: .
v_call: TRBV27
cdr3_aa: CASSLSSGTLTYEQYF

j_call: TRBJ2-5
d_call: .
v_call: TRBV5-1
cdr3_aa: CASSLAPWEEETQYF

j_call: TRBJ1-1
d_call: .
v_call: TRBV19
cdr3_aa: CASSIAGSMNTEAFF

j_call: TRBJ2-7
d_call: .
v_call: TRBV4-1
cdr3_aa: CASSQDPEQGQLYEQYF

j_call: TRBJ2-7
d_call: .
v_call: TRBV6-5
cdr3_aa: CASSLGRKTYEQYF

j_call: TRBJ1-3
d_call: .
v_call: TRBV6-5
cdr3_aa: CASSYTQGNTIYF

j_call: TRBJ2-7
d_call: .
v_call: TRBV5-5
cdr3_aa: CASSWGDSEQYF

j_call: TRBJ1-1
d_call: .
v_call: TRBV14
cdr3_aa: CASSPHSRVGEAFF

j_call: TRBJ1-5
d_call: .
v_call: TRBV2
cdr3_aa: CASTHSWGEGQPQHF

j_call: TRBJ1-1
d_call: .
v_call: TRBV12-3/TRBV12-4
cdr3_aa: CASTDLPSTEAFF

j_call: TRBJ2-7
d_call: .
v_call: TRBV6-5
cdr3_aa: CASSSTGSSSYEQYF

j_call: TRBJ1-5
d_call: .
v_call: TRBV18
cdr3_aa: CASSPPQGRDQPQHF

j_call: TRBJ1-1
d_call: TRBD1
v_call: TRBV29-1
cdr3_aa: CSDATGMTTEAFF

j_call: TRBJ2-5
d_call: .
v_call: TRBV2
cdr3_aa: CASNKQETQYF

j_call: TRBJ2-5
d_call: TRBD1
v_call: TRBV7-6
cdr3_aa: CASSRTPTGEEKTQYF

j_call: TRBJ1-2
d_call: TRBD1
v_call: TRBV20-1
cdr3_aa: CSARAGQGAFYGYTF

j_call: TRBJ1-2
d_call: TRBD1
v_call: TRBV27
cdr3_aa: CASSLNAVGGDSYGYTF

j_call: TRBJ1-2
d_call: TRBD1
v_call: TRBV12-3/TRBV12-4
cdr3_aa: CASAWGQGAMGYTF

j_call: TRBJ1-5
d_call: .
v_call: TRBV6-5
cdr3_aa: CASSLQGSYQPQHF

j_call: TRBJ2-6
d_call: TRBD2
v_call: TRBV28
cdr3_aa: CASSQGGTSGANVLTF

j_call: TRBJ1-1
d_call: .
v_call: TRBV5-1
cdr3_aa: CASCVYQNTEAFF

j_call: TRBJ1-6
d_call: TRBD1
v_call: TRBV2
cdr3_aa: CASWDRENSPLHF

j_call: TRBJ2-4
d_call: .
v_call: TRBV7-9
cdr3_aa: CASSLDMRKVKNIQYF

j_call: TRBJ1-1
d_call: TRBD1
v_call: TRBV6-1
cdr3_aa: CASSEGDSGWNTEAFF

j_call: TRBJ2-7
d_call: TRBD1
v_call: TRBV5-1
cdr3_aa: CASSKDRSSYEQYF

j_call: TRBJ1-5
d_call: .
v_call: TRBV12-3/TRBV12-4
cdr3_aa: CASRLTGTDQPQHF

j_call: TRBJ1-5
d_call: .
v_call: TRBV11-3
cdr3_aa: CASSLGAVLSNQPQHF

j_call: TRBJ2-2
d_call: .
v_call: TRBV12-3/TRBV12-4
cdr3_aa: CASTLMEYGELFF

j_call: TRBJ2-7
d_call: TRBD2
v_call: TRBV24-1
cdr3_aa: CATGGTRASEGEQYF

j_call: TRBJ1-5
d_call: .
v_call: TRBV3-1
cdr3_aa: CASSHVGNQPQHF

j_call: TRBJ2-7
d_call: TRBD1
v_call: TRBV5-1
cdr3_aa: CASSVRGTAYEQYF

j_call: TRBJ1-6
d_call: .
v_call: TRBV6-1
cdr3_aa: CASSEEDKGKSPLHF

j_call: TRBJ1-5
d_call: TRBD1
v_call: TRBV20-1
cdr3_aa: CSARDGTGGSGQPQHF

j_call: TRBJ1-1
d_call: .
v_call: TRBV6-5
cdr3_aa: CASSYSKGVGAFF

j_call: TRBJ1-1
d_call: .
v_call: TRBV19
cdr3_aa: CASSRWSGEMNTEAFF

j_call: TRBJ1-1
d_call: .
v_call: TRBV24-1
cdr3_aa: CATSDPGREKAFF

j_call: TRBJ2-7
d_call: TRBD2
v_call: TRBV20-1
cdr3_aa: CSVRRTSQSYDQYF

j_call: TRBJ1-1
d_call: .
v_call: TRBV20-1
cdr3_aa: CSARGDSYTEAFF

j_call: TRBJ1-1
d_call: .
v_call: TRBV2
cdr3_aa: CASSDLLNTEAFF

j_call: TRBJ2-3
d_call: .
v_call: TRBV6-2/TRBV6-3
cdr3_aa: CASSSGTTTDTQYF

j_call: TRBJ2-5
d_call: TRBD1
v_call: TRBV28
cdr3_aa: CGTQSRGRETQYF

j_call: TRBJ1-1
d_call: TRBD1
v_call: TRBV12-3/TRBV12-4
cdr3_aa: CASSLGDRGRTEAFF

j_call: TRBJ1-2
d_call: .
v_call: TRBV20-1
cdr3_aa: CSARGRGGYAF

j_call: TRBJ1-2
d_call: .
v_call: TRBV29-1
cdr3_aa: CSVGTQGYGYTF

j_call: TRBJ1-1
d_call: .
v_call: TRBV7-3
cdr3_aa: CASSLQGFGTEAFF

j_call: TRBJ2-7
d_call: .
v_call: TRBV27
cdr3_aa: CASSTSGGSSYEQYF

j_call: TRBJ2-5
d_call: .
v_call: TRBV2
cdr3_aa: CASSEDIGVEEPWGQETQYF

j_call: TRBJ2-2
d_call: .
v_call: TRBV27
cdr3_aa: CASSRNRTDSAGELFF

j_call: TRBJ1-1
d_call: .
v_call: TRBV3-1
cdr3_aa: CASSYTKSVTEAFF

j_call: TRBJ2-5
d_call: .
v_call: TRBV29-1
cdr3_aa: CSVESPDTVRETQYF

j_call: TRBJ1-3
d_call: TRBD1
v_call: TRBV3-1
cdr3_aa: CASSRGTGANSGNTIYF

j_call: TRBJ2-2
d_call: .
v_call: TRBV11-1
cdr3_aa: CASSNRAGTNTGELFF

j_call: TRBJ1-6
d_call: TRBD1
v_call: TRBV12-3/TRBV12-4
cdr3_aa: CASAGTAMANSPLHF

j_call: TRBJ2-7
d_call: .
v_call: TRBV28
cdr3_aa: CASSTPGVLSWYF

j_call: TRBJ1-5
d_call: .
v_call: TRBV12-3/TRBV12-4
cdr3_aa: CASSLRFPSGQPQHF

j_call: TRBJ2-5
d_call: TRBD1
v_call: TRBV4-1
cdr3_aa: CASSRGQFLETQYF

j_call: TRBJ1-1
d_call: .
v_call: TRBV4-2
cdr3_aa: CASSQYGGGANTEAFF